Listed below are T cell receptor beta chains from one sample, sequenced in a study of CD8+ T cells in alopecia areata. Clones were sequenced by immunoSEQ multiplex PCR, and TCRdb holds only the in-frame ones, with some missing. The repertoire holds about 220,000 clones, with more than 45% as singletons. This sample comprised CD4+ T cells sorted from blood, obtained at week 4, from a patient treated with tofacitinib. The source of these receptors is a human donor with alopecia areata. CDR3s include the opening cysteine and the closing phenylalanine or tryptophan. The order of the fields is clone size, D gene, J gene, V gene, CDR3 protein, CDR3 DNA. The D gene is left open where the match is weak. Rows may omit the clone size; those that give it use once, few, many or a size class.

size: many
D: .
J: TRBJ1-2
V: TRBV4-3
CDR3: CASSQATVSPGYGYTF
DNA: TGCGCCAGCAGCCAAGCAACAGTTTCGCCGGGATATGGCTACACCTTC

size: .
D: .
J: TRBJ2-1
V: TRBV29-1
CDR3: CSVEDRDLTNEQFF
DNA: TGCAGCGTTGAAGACCGGGACTTAACCAATGAGCAGTTCTTC

size: .
D: TRBD1
J: TRBJ1-5
V: TRBV30
CDR3: CAWSAGTGVNQPQHF
DNA: TGTGCCTGGAGTGCCGGGACAGGGGTCAATCAGCCCCAGCATTTT

size: few
D: TRBD1
J: TRBJ2-7
V: TRBV28
CDR3: CASRGTGLPYEQYF
DNA: TGTGCCAGCAGAGGGACAGGCTTACCCTACGAGCAGTACTTC

size: .
D: TRBD1
J: TRBJ1-2
V: TRBV4-1
CDR3: CASSQEEGTGQLYGYTF
DNA: TGCGCCAGCAGCCAAGAAGAGGGGACAGGGCAGCTCTATGGCTACACCTTC

size: .
D: .
J: TRBJ2-5
V: TRBV19
CDR3: CASAPGRLETQYF
DNA: TGTGCCAGTGCCCCGGGGAGGTTGGAGACCCAGTACTTC

size: .
D: .
J: TRBJ2-1
V: TRBV5-1
CDR3: CASSTDSHNEQFF
DNA: TGCGCCAGCAGTACCGACAGTCACAATGAGCAGTTCTTC

size: .
D: TRBD2
J: TRBJ2-1
V: TRBV5-4
CDR3: CASSPTSGSYNEQFF
DNA: TGTGCCAGCAGCCCCACTAGCGGATCCTACAATGAGCAGTTCTTC

size: .
D: .
J: TRBJ2-7
V: TRBV4-3
CDR3: CASSQRLWDEQYF
DNA: TGCGCCAGCAGCCAACGGCTGTGGGACGAGCAGTACTTC

size: .
D: TRBD1
J: TRBJ1-2
V: TRBV6-1
CDR3: CASSGWTGSNGYTF
DNA: TGTGCCAGCAGTGGCTGGACAGGGTCGAATGGCTACACCTTC

size: .
D: .
J: TRBJ1-1
V: TRBV2
CDR3: CASSSDSNTEAFF
DNA: TGTGCCAGCAGTTCGGACAGTAACACTGAAGCTTTCTTT

size: few
D: TRBD1
J: TRBJ1-5
V: TRBV7-2
CDR3: CASSLVGQNNQPQHF
DNA: TGTGCCAGCAGCTTAGTGGGACAGAACAATCAGCCCCAGCATTTT

size: .
D: .
J: TRBJ2-6
V: TRBV5-6
CDR3: CASSAPYSGANVLTF
DNA: TGTGCCAGCAGCGCACCGTACTCTGGGGCCAACGTCCTGACTTTC

size: few
D: TRBD1
J: TRBJ2-1
V: TRBV7-9
CDR3: CASSPPGQTYNEQFF
DNA: TGTGCCAGCAGCCCCCCGGGACAGACCTACAATGAGCAGTTCTTC

size: .
D: .
J: TRBJ2-2
V: TRBV4-3
CDR3: CASSQSGTVTGELFF
DNA: TGCGCCAGCAGCCAATCAGGAACCGTGACCGGGGAGCTGTTTTTT

size: .
D: .
J: TRBJ2-2
V: TRBV5-1
CDR3: CASSSPITGELFF
DNA: TGCGCCAGCAGCTCGCCTATCACCGGGGAGCTGTTTTTT

size: once
D: .
J: TRBJ1-1
V: TRBV4-3
CDR3: CASSQRVNTEAFF
DNA: TGCGCCAGCAGCCAACGGGTGAACACTGAAGCTTTCTTT

size: .
D: .
J: TRBJ2-1
V: TRBV5-1
CDR3: CASSLEDDNEQFF
DNA: TGCGCCAGCAGCTTAGAGGACGACAATGAGCAGTTCTTC

size: .
D: TRBD1
J: TRBJ2-5
V: TRBV19
CDR3: CASANWTGGETQYF
DNA: TGTGCCAGTGCAAACTGGACAGGGGGAGAGACCCAGTACTTC

size: once
D: .
J: TRBJ1-5
V: TRBV2
CDR3: CASSVTGAYQPQHF
DNA: TGTGCCAGCAGCGTTACGGGGGCATATCAGCCCCAGCATTTT

size: .
D: .
J: TRBJ1-1
V: TRBV29-1
CDR3: CSVPNRGWEPNTEAFF
DNA: TGCAGCGTGCCGAACCGAGGGTGGGAACCGAACACTGAAGCTTTCTTT

size: .
D: TRBD2
J: TRBJ2-1
V: TRBV27
CDR3: CASSRLATGPWNEQFF
DNA: TGTGCCAGCAGTCGACTAGCTACGGGACCATGGAATGAGCAGTTCTTC

size: .
D: .
J: TRBJ1-2
V: TRBV29-1
CDR3: CSVGRQGYTF
DNA: TGCAGCGTCGGGAGACAGGGCTACACCTTC

size: .
D: .
J: TRBJ1-1
V: TRBV2
CDR3: CASTLTGMVVTEAFF
DNA: TGTGCCAGCACCCTAACAGGGATGGTGGTCACTGAAGCTTTCTTT

size: .
D: .
J: TRBJ2-1
V: TRBV30
CDR3: CAWSEQGGPDKQFF
DNA: TGTGCCTGGAGTGAACAGGGCGGGCCCGACAAGCAGTTCTTC

size: .
D: .
J: TRBJ1-2
V: TRBV7-2
CDR3: CASSQRDHYGYTF
DNA: TGTGCCAGCAGCCAGAGGGACCATTACGGCTACACCTTC

size: .
D: .
J: TRBJ2-1
V: TRBV6-1
CDR3: CASREELQFF
DNA: TGTGCCAGCAGAGAGGAGTTGCAGTTCTTC

size: .
D: TRBD1
J: TRBJ1-1
V: TRBV9
CDR3: CASSVGGQQNTEAFF
DNA: TGTGCCAGCAGCGTAGGGGGACAGCAGAACACTGAAGCTTTCTTT

size: once
D: .
J: TRBJ2-5
V: TRBV25-1
CDR3: CASSGLETQYF
DNA: TGTGCCAGCAGTGGGTTGGAGACCCAGTACTTC

size: many
D: .
J: TRBJ2-7
V: TRBV7-9
CDR3: CASSLVGSPPYF
DNA: TGTGCCAGCAGCTTAGTTGGTTCGCCCCCGTACTTC

size: few
D: .
J: TRBJ2-6
V: TRBV9
CDR3: CASSVMGAGANVLTF
DNA: TGTGCCAGCAGCGTAATGGGGGCTGGGGCCAACGTCCTGACTTTC

size: .
D: TRBD2
J: TRBJ2-7
V: TRBV7-2
CDR3: CASSSALPGLAYEQYF
DNA: TGTGCCAGCAGCTCCGCCCTGCCGGGACTAGCATACGAGCAGTACTTC

size: few
D: .
J: TRBJ1-5
V: TRBV5-1
CDR3: CASSLGGDQPQHF
DNA: TGCGCCAGCAGTCTCGGAGGGGATCAGCCCCAGCATTTT

size: .
D: .
J: TRBJ1-2
V: TRBV30
CDR3: CAWSMETAGPYGYTF
DNA: TGTGCCTGGAGTATGGAGACGGCAGGACCCTATGGCTACACCTTC

size: few
D: TRBD1
J: TRBJ1-2
V: TRBV19
CDR3: CASRRDRGNYGYTF
DNA: TGTGCCAGTAGACGGGACAGGGGGAACTATGGCTACACCTTC

size: .
D: .
J: TRBJ1-1
V: TRBV5-6
CDR3: CASSFRVKATEAFF
DNA: TGTGCCAGCAGCTTTCGGGTCAAAGCGACTGAAGCTTTCTTT

size: few
D: .
J: TRBJ2-3
V: TRBV6-5
CDR3: CASSDRLVQYF
DNA: TGTGCCAGCAGCGATCGTTTGGTGCAGTATTTT

size: .
D: TRBD1
J: TRBJ1-2
V: TRBV2
CDR3: CASRARDREGYTF
DNA: TGTGCCAGCAGAGCGCGGGACAGGGAAGGCTACACCTTC

size: .
D: .
J: TRBJ2-3
V: TRBV5-6
CDR3: CASSLTGEGADTQYF
DNA: TGTGCCAGCAGCCTGACAGGGGAGGGGGCAGATACGCAGTATTTT

size: .
D: .
J: TRBJ2-5
V: TRBV7-3
CDR3: CASSLGFQETQYF
DNA: TGTGCCAGCAGCTTAGGATTTCAAGAGACCCAGTACTTC

size: .
D: .
J: TRBJ1-4
V: TRBV4-1
CDR3: CASSQDHGVEKLFF
DNA: TGCGCCAGCAGCCAAGATCACGGTGTTGAAAAACTGTTTTTT

size: .
D: TRBD1
J: TRBJ1-2
V: TRBV29-1
CDR3: CSVEESGTGSYGYTF
DNA: TGCAGCGTTGAAGAGTCCGGGACAGGGTCCTATGGCTACACCTTC

size: .
D: .
J: TRBJ1-1
V: TRBV20-1
CDR3: CSARRDTEAFF
DNA: TGCAGTGCTAGAAGAGACACTGAAGCTTTCTTT

size: few
D: .
J: TRBJ2-3
V: TRBV11-2
CDR3: CASSRLRTDTQYF
DNA: TGTGCCAGCAGCCGATTAAGGACAGATACGCAGTATTTT

size: few
D: .
J: TRBJ1-5
V: TRBV30
CDR3: CAWSSGDNQPQHF
DNA: TGTGCCTGGAGCAGTGGCGACAATCAGCCCCAGCATTTT